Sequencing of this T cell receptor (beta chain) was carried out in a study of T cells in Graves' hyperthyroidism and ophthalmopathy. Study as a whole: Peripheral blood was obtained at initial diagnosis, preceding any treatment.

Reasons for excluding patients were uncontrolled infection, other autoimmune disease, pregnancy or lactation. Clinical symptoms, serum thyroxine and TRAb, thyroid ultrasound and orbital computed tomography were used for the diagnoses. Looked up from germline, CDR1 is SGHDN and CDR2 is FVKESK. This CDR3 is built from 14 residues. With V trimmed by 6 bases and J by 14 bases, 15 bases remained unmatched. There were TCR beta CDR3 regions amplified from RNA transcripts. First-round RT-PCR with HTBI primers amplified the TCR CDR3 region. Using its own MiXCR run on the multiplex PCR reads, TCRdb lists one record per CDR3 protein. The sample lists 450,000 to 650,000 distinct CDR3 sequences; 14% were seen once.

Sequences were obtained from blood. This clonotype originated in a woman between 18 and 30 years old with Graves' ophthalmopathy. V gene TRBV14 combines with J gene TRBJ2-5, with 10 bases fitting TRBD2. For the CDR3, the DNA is TGTGCCAGCAGAAAAGGGACTAGCGCCCTTGATGTTTACTTC. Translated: CASRKGTSALDVYF.